Below, one T cell receptor (beta chain) is given with its context. The antigen remains undetermined. The data were obtained in a study of OX40 agonist ivuxolimab in advanced cancers. Whole-study findings and limits: At doses 0.1 to 3.0 mg/kg, CD4+ and CD8+ clones expanded.

The J segment lost 8 bases and the V segment lost 2 bases, leaving 9 bases of the junction unmatched. The germline V gene has CDR1 LNHDA and CDR2 SQIVND (reference sequence). The CDR3 has 15 residues. Some clones are missing from TCRdb's copy, which holds only in-frame ones; the method was immunoSEQ multiplex PCR. The sample has some 99,000 clones, around 94% seen once; the top ten hold 0.15% to 0.2%. This specimen consisted of CD4+ or CD8+ T cells sorted from blood, obtained in a trial of the OX40 agonist ivuxolimab. The sequence derives from an adult with an advanced solid tumor such as melanoma, head and neck, liver or kidney cancer. The genes are TRBV19 and TRBJ2-7, with 10 positions matching TRBD1. DNA of the CDR3: TGTGCCAGTAGTATAACAGGGACAGGGGAGTCCAAGCAGTACTTC. This gives the protein CASSITGTGESKQYF.